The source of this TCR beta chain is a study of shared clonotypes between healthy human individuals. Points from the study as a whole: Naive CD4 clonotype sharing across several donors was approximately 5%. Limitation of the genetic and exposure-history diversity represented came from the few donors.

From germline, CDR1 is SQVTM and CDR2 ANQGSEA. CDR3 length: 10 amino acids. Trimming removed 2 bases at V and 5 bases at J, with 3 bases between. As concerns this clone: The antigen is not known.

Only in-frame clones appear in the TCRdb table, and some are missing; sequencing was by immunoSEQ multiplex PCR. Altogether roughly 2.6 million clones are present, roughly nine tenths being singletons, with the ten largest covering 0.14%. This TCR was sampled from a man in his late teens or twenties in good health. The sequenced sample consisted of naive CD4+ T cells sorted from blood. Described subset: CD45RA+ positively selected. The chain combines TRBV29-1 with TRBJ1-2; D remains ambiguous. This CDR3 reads CSVEKYGYTF. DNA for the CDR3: TGCAGCGTTGAAAAATATGGCTACACCTTC.